This T cell receptor (beta chain) was recorded in a study of T cell repertoires and leukemia-associated antigens (dated by TCRdb to about 2019). About the investigation overall: Per sample, about 5.1 to 7 million read pairs and roughly 3.3 to 5.0 million effective reads were obtained, for some 15 million effective reads in total. The study aimed to identify which antigen a TCR Vbeta21 clone previously found in CML patients recognizes, using in vitro peptide stimulation of healthy T cells.

TRIzol reagent was used to extract total RNA from the cultured T cells. 5' rapid amplification of cDNA ends (5'RACE) was used to amplify TCRbeta libraries from RNA. Library concentration and integrity were checked with Qubit, an Agilent instrument, and quantitative PCR before sequencing. A commercial service provider sequenced the qualified libraries on Illumina HiSeq or MiSeq. In the source study's methods: TCR sequences in each sample were identified with MiXCR version 1.8.2. For a clone to be considered qualified, a CDR3 longer than four amino acids, an in-frame nucleotide length, and the absence of a stop codon were required. An effective read was defined as a read containing the complete CDR3 structure. Expanded clones were validated by RT-PCR with 24 Vbeta primers, GeneScan spectratyping, and Sanger sequencing. TCRdb handled the public reads itself, with Q25 trimming in fastp and clone calling in MiXCR, and kept productive beta chains. Each CDR3 protein gets just one entry, which takes the most common genes and DNA from the rows behind it. These V and J calls rely on TCRdb rather than the paper's analysis. For this sample there are some 13,000 distinct CDR3 sequences; 30% to 40% appear just once. The ten largest clones add up to around 9.2% of the sample.

Of note for this clonotype: The antigen it recognizes is unknown. Base qualities are missing; no much larger clone stands one base away.

CD3+ T cells were initially rested overnight at roughly 2.5 million cells/mL in RPMI 1640 lacking fetal bovine serum. MACS immunomagnetic beads were used, per the manufacturer's instructions, to isolate CD3+ T cells from PBMCs. The study at large found these results: Numbers of Vbeta genes (about 60), Jbeta genes (around 14), VDJ rearrangements and unique CDR3s did not differ significantly among the four groups. Direct testing of the expanded clones' antigen specificity and function was not done, and further investigation was required.

The junction carries 4 bases between V and J, which are trimmed by 0 bases and 0 bases respectively. The germline V gene (reference sequence) sets CDR1 to DFQATT and CDR2 to SNEGSKA. From cysteine to phenylalanine, the CDR3 is 13 amino acids long. Kept here is only the CDR3 DNA, which spans 39 bases and is read in frame from base 1. Input material: CD3+ T cells sorted from blood and cultured. The chain couples TRBV20-1 to TRBJ2-3, with no reliable assignment of the D segment. The receptor was derived from a female donor in good health. The CDR3 reads as follows: CSARDLSTDTQYF. The nucleotide sequence reads TGCAGTGCTAGAGACCTAAGCACAGATACGCAGTATTTT.